The rows below give T cell receptor beta chains drawn from one sample of a study of beta chain features in type 1 diabetes. The protocol was immunoSEQ multiplex PCR, while the TCRdb copy is restricted to in-frame clones and leaves out a portion. Of 200,000 to 250,000 clones in the sample, roughly a tenth are singletons; the top ten hold over 1%. Sequenced sample: central memory CD4+ T cells from blood. The receptors derive from a man in his late teens or twenties in good health. CDR3s include the opening cysteine and the closing phenylalanine or tryptophan. A D gene is named only where the DNA matches it firmly. Size is stated for part of the rows, as once, few or many counts, or as a class when the clone is expanded.

j_call d_call v_call clone_size cdr3_length cdr3_nt cdr3_aa
TRBJ2-2 NA TRBV4-3 few 20 TGCGCCAGCAGCCTCGGCGCCCTAACCCCGGACAGAATTTACACCGGGGAGCTGTTTTTT CASSLGALTPDRIYTGELFF
TRBJ1-5 TRBD1 TRBV30 NA 13 TGTGCCTGGAGTGCCCAGGGGGAACAGCCCCAGCATTTT CAWSAQGEQPQHF
TRBJ2-1 NA TRBV28 many 15 TGTGCCAGCAGTTTATCAACAGGGTCCTACAATGAGCAGTTCTTC CASSLSTGSYNEQFF
TRBJ2-5 TRBD2 TRBV30 few 15 TGTGCCTGGAGTCCGAAACTAGCGGGAGGGGAGACCCAGTACTTC CAWSPKLAGGETQYF
TRBJ2-2 NA TRBV2 few 14 TGTGCCAGCAGTGACACAGGCTATACCGGGGAGCTGTTTTTT CASSDTGYTGELFF
TRBJ2-5 NA TRBV7-2 few 14 TGTGCCAGCAGCTCAAGACAGTTCCAAGAGACCCAGTACTTC CASSSRQFQETQYF
TRBJ2-7 NA TRBV5-6 NA 15 TGTGCCAGCAGCACACAGCTACCGAGTCCCTACGAGCAGTACTTC CASSTQLPSPYEQYF
TRBJ2-5 TRBD1 TRBV7-8 NA 15 TGTGCCAGCAGCTTAGCGGGACAGGGCCAAGAGACCCAGTACTTC CASSLAGQGQETQYF
TRBJ2-1 TRBD2 TRBV2 many 14 TGTGCCAGCGTGCGGGAGGCGGCCTACAATGAGCAGTTCTTC CASVREAAYNEQFF
TRBJ1-5 TRBD1 TRBV7-8 few 16 TGTGCCAGCAGCTCCTTAACACAGGGGGCGTTCCGGCCCCAGCATTTT CASSSLTQGAFRPQHF
TRBJ2-3 NA TRBV19 NA 15 TGTGCCAGTAGGAGGACGCCGGGAGCTGGAGATACGCAGTATTTT CASRRTPGAGDTQYF
TRBJ2-3 NA TRBV19 NA 15 TGTGCCAGTAGTATAGGGCACCCTAGCACAGATACGCAGTATTTT CASSIGHPSTDTQYF
TRBJ2-3 NA TRBV5-6 few 14 TGTGCCAGCAACCCTTGGGGGGCCGGAGATACGCAGTATTTT CASNPWGAGDTQYF
TRBJ2-7 TRBD1 TRBV5-5 NA 14 TGTGCCAGCAGCAGGACAGGGGTAGTCTACGAGCAGTACTTC CASSRTGVVYEQYF
TRBJ2-1 TRBD2 TRBV19 NA 16 TGTGCCAGTAGTATAATATTAGGCGGGAGGTACAATGAGCAGTTCTTC CASSIILGGRYNEQFF
TRBJ1-1 NA TRBV10-3 many 14 TGTGCCATCAGTGAGTCAGGGGAGAACACTGAAGCTTTCTTT CAISESGENTEAFF
TRBJ2-7 NA TRBV15 NA 13 TGTGCCACCAGCCGGGACATGGGTTACGAGCAGTACTTC CATSRDMGYEQYF
TRBJ1-1 NA TRBV7-2 NA 13 TGTGCCAGCAGCTTAGCGGGCCAAACTATTGCCCGATTT CASSLAGQTIARF
TRBJ1-5 TRBD1 TRBV5-1 NA 15 TGCGCCACCCACAAGGGACAGGGTAACAATCAGCCCCAGCATTTT CATHKGQGNNQPQHF
TRBJ2-5 TRBD2 TRBV7-9 NA 17 TGTGCCAGCAGCCCCGGGACTAGCGGGAGGGGGCAAGAGACCCAGTACTTC CASSPGTSGRGQETQYF
TRBJ1-4 NA TRBV16 few 15 TGTGCCAGCAGCGGCGGGGACAATTCTAATGAAAAACTGTTTTTT CASSGGDNSNEKLFF
TRBJ2-7 NA TRBV19 NA 15 TGTGCCAGTAGTATAGGTGAGGCAGGCCGTTACGAGCAGTACTTC CASSIGEAGRYEQYF
TRBJ1-2 TRBD1 TRBV18 many 16 TGTGCCAGCTCACCACCCGAGCTAGGGGGCGACTATGGCTACACCTTC CASSPPELGGDYGYTF
TRBJ2-5 NA TRBV7-2 many 13 TGTGCCAGCAGCTTAGAAGACGAAGTAACCCAGTACTTC CASSLEDEVTQYF
TRBJ1-3 NA TRBV9 few 16 TGTGCCAGCAGCGGTACAGGGTCGGACTCTGGAAACACCATATATTTT CASSGTGSDSGNTIYF
TRBJ2-3 NA TRBV4-2 few 16 TGTGCCAGCAGCCAAGATCCCCAGGGACTCCGCGATACGCAGTATTTT CASSQDPQGLRDTQYF
TRBJ2-7 NA TRBV7-6 NA 14 TGTGCCAGCAGCATCGGAGGGGTTTCCTACGAGCAGTACTTC CASSIGGVSYEQYF
TRBJ2-2 NA TRBV6-6 NA 16 TGTGCCAGCAGCGGCCGGGGCGGAGCGAACACCGGGGAGCTGTTTTTT CASSGRGGANTGELFF
TRBJ2-1 TRBD2 TRBV7-9 NA 14 TGTGCCAGCAGCTTAACTAGCGGCACGAATGAGCAGTTCTTC CASSLTSGTNEQFF
TRBJ2-1 NA TRBV2 few 14 TGTGCCAGCGCCGGGACACTTACCACTAATGAGCAGTTCTTC CASAGTLTTNEQFF
TRBJ1-1 NA TRBV5-1 few 13 TGCGCCAGCAGCCACGGGACCGGCGCTGAAGCTTTCTTT CASSHGTGAEAFF
TRBJ2-3 NA TRBV29-1 NA 13 TGCAGCGTTGATGAGGGGGGCACAGATACGCAGTATTTT CSVDEGGTDTQYF
TRBJ2-6 NA TRBV27 few 18 TGTGCCAGCAGTTTATCACCAGTGGTGAATTCTGGGGCCAACGTCCTGACTTTC CASSLSPVVNSGANVLTF
TRBJ2-7 TRBD1 TRBV4-2 few 15 TGTGCCAGCAGCCTACGGGACAGGGGAGAAGGCGAGCAGTACTTC CASSLRDRGEGEQYF
TRBJ2-7 NA TRBV30 few 11 TGTGCCTGGAGTCCGGCTAGGGAGCAGTACTTC CAWSPAREQYF
TRBJ1-2 TRBD1 TRBV7-9 NA 16 TGTGCCAGCAGCGACCCTAGGACAGGGAATTACTATGGCTACACCTTC CASSDPRTGNYYGYTF
TRBJ2-2 TRBD2 TRBV9 NA 16 TGTGCCAGCAGCGCTCGCGGGAGTCCGGACACCGGGGAGCTGTTTTTT CASSARGSPDTGELFF
TRBJ2-3 NA TRBV20-1 few 10 TGCAGTGCTAGTTGGGGGGAGCAGTATTTT CSASWGEQYF
TRBJ2-1 TRBD2 TRBV25-1 NA 15 TGTGCCAGCAGTGAGGCTAGCGGTTGGTACAATGAGCAGTTCTTC CASSEASGWYNEQFF
TRBJ1-4 TRBD1 TRBV9 few 15 TGTGCCAGCAGCGCACGGGACAGGGCCGATGAAAAACTGTTTTTT CASSARDRADEKLFF
TRBJ1-1 NA TRBV29-1 few 13 TGCAGCGTTGTGGACTGGGGCCGGGTGGGAGCTTTCTTT CSVVDWGRVGAFF
TRBJ1-2 NA TRBV7-2 few 13 TGTGCCAGCAGCTCGGGACCGACGGGAGGCTACACCTTC CASSSGPTGGYTF
TRBJ2-7 NA TRBV5-1 NA 13 TGCGCCAGCAGCTTGAACGGAAACTACGAGCAGTACTTC CASSLNGNYEQYF
TRBJ1-5 NA TRBV7-9 many 13 TGTGCCAGCAGCTGGAACACGGATCAGCCCCAGCATTTT CASSWNTDQPQHF
TRBJ2-1 NA TRBV27 many 17 TGTGCCAGCAGTTTATCGAAGAGTTGGGGGACCTCCAATGAGCAGTTCTTC CASSLSKSWGTSNEQFF
TRBJ2-1 TRBD1 TRBV7-3 NA 14 TGTGCCAGCAGTTTATCTGGGACAGACAATGAGCAGTTCTTC CASSLSGTDNEQFF
TRBJ2-6 TRBD1 TRBV4-2 NA 16 TGTGCCAGCAGCCAAGTGACAGGGTCTGGGGCCAACGTCCTGACTTTC CASSQVTGSGANVLTF